A selection of T cell receptor beta chains follows, all from one sample in a study of cytomegalovirus exposure and HLA in healthy donors. The assay was immunoSEQ multiplex PCR, and TCRdb's table has in-frame clones only and misses some. Among about 130,000 clones listed, approximately 80% were seen once. The specimen was PBMCs. The source is a girl aged 2 to 9 in good health and CMV-seronegative. CDR3s include the opening cysteine and the closing phenylalanine or tryptophan. A D gene is named only where the DNA matches it firmly. Clone size appears in some rows only: once, few, many, or a class for an expanded clone.

d_call j_call v_call clone_size cdr3_length cdr3_nt cdr3_aa
- TRBJ2-1 TRBV5-6 - 16 TGTGCCAGCACCTCTTTGGGAGTCCCCTCGGTCAATGAGCAGTTCTTC CASTSLGVPSVNEQFF
TRBD1 TRBJ2-3 TRBV2 - 15 TGTGCCAGCAGTGAATGGACAGGGCCCTCGGATACGCAGTATTTT CASSEWTGPSDTQYF
TRBD1 TRBJ1-5 TRBV19 - 15 TGTGCCAGTAGTATAGGGACAGGGCCAGGGCAGCCCCAGCATTTT CASSIGTGPGQPQHF
- TRBJ2-1 TRBV9 - 14 TGTGCCAGCAGCGTTGGGGACTCCGTTACTGAGCAGTTCTTC CASSVGDSVTEQFF
TRBD1 TRBJ2-2 TRBV5-1 - 15 TGCGCCAGCAGCTCAGGACAGGTCTTCTCCGGGGAGCTGTTTTTT CASSSGQVFSGELFF
- TRBJ2-7 TRBV5-6 - 15 TGTGCCAGCAGCTTGGTCACCCTTCGGGGTCACGAGCAGTACTTC CASSLVTLRGHEQYF
- TRBJ2-1 TRBV9 - 15 TGTGCCAGCAGCGTAGGAGTAGCGGATGGGAATGAGCAGTTCTTC CASSVGVADGNEQFF
TRBD1 TRBJ1-6 TRBV30 - 13 TGTGCCTGGGCCGGGACAGAGAATTCACCCCTCCACTTT CAWAGTENSPLHF
TRBD1 TRBJ1-5 TRBV19 - 18 TGTGCCAGTAGCGGGACTGGGGGACAGGGGGCCGCGGATCAGCCCCAGCATTTT CASSGTGGQGAADQPQHF
TRBD1 TRBJ1-2 TRBV5-5 - 13 TGTGCCAGCACCTTACAGGGGATTAATGGCTACACCTTC CASTLQGINGYTF
- TRBJ2-1 TRBV6-1 - 15 TGTGCCAGCAGTGAAGCGATAGTAGGGGGCAATGAGCAGTTCTTC CASSEAIVGGNEQFF
TRBD2 TRBJ2-1 TRBV7-9 once 16 TGTGCCAGCAGTGGGCTAGCGGGTTCCACCTACAATGAGCAGTTCTTC CASSGLAGSTYNEQFF
- TRBJ2-7 TRBV19 once 14 TGTGCCAGTAGTATTGGGGCCCCAATCTACGAGCAGTACTTC CASSIGAPIYEQYF
TRBD1 TRBJ1-2 TRBV30 once 13 TGTGCCTGGAGTTTTGGACAGGGTCGCGGCTACACCTTC CAWSFGQGRGYTF
- TRBJ2-1 TRBV2 - 15 TGTGCCAGCAGTTCTAGCGCTTCGGGGTACAATGAGCAGTTCTTC CASSSSASGYNEQFF
TRBD2 TRBJ2-3 TRBV5-1 - 16 TGCGCCAGCAGCCAATTCGGGGGGGTCAGCACAGATACGCAGTATTTT CASSQFGGVSTDTQYF
TRBD1 TRBJ2-5 TRBV11-2 - 17 TGTGCCAGCAGGGAGACAGCGGGACAGGGTGTTTTTGAGACCCAGTACTTC CASRETAGQGVFETQYF
TRBD1 TRBJ2-5 TRBV14 few 15 TGTGCCAGCAGCCTCACGGACAGGCCGTGGAAGACCCAGTACTTC CASSLTDRPWKTQYF
- TRBJ2-5 TRBV6-5 - 11 TGTGCCAGCAGACAACGAGAGACCCAGTACTTC CASRQRETQYF
TRBD1 TRBJ2-3 TRBV6-1 - 16 TGTGCCAGCAGTGAAGCTCCGGGACAGGGAACAGATACGCAGTATTTT CASSEAPGQGTDTQYF
TRBD1 TRBJ2-5 TRBV28 - 17 TGTGCCAGCAGCCGTCCTTCCGGGACAGGGTTTAGGGAGACCCAGTACTTC CASSRPSGTGFRETQYF
- TRBJ2-3 TRBV29-1 - 12 TGTAGCGTTGATGAGTTGCCAGATACGCAGTATTTT CSVDELPDTQYF
TRBD2 TRBJ2-1 TRBV11-2 - 14 TGTGCCAGCAGCATAACTAGCGGCAACAATGAGCAGTTCTTC CASSITSGNNEQFF